The clone carrying this TCR beta chain was found a few times. Its antigen is undetermined. V was pared by 1 base and J by 9 bases, with 9 bases between. The CDR3 is made up of 12 amino acids. Germline V CDR1 and CDR2: DFQATT, SNEGSKA (reference sequence). As it was prepared, the TCRbeta library received unique molecular identifiers. In TCRdb, the PCR reads were re-called with MiXCR into one record per CDR3 protein. The top ten hold roughly 98% of the sample, which has about 58,000 distinct CDR3 sequences, approximately 46% seen once. These data belong to a study of T-cell reconstitution after alpha-beta-depleted transplantation in children. Study outcomes and limitations: Recipient T cells and thymic progenitors that survived gave rise to the high TCRbeta diversity observed at day 60 in some patients. Several hundred rapidly expanded clones from non-depleted graft cells reportedly supplied alpha-beta T cells about two months post-transplant.

V usage is TRBV20-1 and J usage is TRBJ2-2; no clear D. The sequence derives from a male patient aged 5 to 17 who had a stem cell transplant for acute lymphoblastic leukemia, so the T cells may come from the graft donor. The specimen comprised PBMCs, mostly from graft donor cells, sampled 360 days after TCRalphabeta/CD19-depleted stem cell transplant. The chain's CDR3 is CSARADHRELFF. In DNA form, the CDR3 reads TGCAGTGCTAGAGCTGACCACCGGGAGCTGTTTTTT.